This TCR beta chain is drawn from a study of shared clonotypes between healthy human individuals. The table came from immunoSEQ multiplex PCR; TCRdb's copy has only in-frame clones and leaves some out. The sample lists 2 million to 3 million clones; over 85% were seen once. There are 16 residues in the CDR3. V was cut by 0 bases and J by 2 bases, with 14 bases left in between. CDR1 is SGDLS, CDR2 YYNGEE, per germline. Sequences were obtained from naive CD4+ T cells from PBMCs. Subset indicated: CD45RA+ positively selected. The sequence derives from a man between 18 and 35 years old in good health. Some clones in this sample may be carry-over from other donors' samples. This sequence joins TRBV9 and TRBJ2-5; D might be TRBD1 (6 bases). The CDR3 region is CASSVDGRGPQETQYF. The CDR3 region has the DNA TGTGCCAGCAGCGTAGACGGCAGGGGTCCACAAGAGACCCAGTACTTC.